This T cell receptor (beta chain) was documented in a study of cytomegalovirus exposure and HLA in healthy donors. This CDR3 region has 14 residues. Trimming shortened V by 0 bases and J by 6 bases, and 8 bases separated the two germline ends. Per the germline V gene, CDR1 is MGHDK and CDR2 is SYGVNS. Method: immunoSEQ multiplex PCR; TCRdb's copy keeps in-frame clones and lacks some. This sample yields about 50,000 clones, of which roughly nine tenths are seen a single time; roughly 1.1% belongs to the top ten. The sequencing sample was made of PBMCs. The chain links TRBV25-1 to TRBJ2-2; possible D gene TRBD2, 5 bases. The sequence was obtained from a man aged 18 to 29 in good health and CMV-seronegative. The CDR3 protein is CASSEYTGSGELFF. CDR3 bases: TGTGCCAGCAGTGAATACACGGGGTCCGGGGAGCTGTTTTTT.